This T cell receptor (beta chain) was captured in a study of shared clonotypes between healthy human individuals. The assay was immunoSEQ multiplex PCR, and TCRdb's table has in-frame clones only and misses some. The table shows hundreds of thousands of clones, with about 96% occurring only once. V was clipped by 6 bases and J by 2 bases; unmatched bases: 12. Germline V gene sequence: CDR1 KGHSH, CDR2 LQKENI. The CDR3 contains 17 residues. Caucasian adults residing in Nashville, Tennessee made up all the donors. Sequences were obtained from naive CD4+ T cells sorted from blood. Subset noted: CD45RA+ positively selected. The receptor comes from a woman aged 30 to 39 in good health. V gene TRBV18 combines with J gene TRBJ1-5, with 8 bases matching TRBD1. This CDR3 reads CASSLLDRAGGNQPQHF. CDR3 in DNA: TGTGCCAGCTCCCTACTGGACAGGGCTGGAGGCAATCAGCCCCAGCATTTT. The variable domain in full, with the rest retrieved from reference TRBV18 and TRBJ1-5, is NAGVMQNPRHLVRRRGQEARLRCSPMKGHSHVYWYRQLPEEGLKFMVYLQKENIIDESGMPKERFSAEFPKEGPSILRIQQVVRGDSAAYFCASSLLDRAGGNQPQHFGDGTRLSIL.